The 15 T cell receptor beta chains below were found in one sample sequenced in a study of CD8 T cells in ankylosing spondylitis. A single record per CDR3 protein comes from TCRdb applying MiXCR to the 5' RACE reads. The table records about 160,000 distinct CDR3 sequences, approximately 9% of them present only once. Sequenced sample: blood, either unsorted or a sorted T cell fraction (not recorded which). The receptor source for this set is a female donor with ankylosing spondylitis or in good health (not recorded which).

The chain joins TRBV10-3 to TRBJ2-1; possibly TRBD2 for D (6 bases). Germline V gives CDR1 ENHRY, CDR2 SYGVKD. V was cut by 0 bases and J by 0 bases, with 18 bases left in between. The CDR3 contains 19 residues. The chain's CDR3 is CAISESWEVPQSSYNEQFF. The CDR3, as DNA: TGTGCCATCAGTGAGTCGTGGGAGGTCCCCCAGAGCTCCTACAATGAGCAGTTCTTC.

This clonotype was detected a few times. The J gene is TRBJ2-1, the V gene TRBV20-1; 12 bases map to TRBD2. J lost 8 bases, V lost 0 bases, and 8 bases had no gene match. Germline V lookup: CDR1 DFQATT, CDR2 SNEGSKA (reference sequence). CDR3 length equals 16 residues. CDR3 protein: CSARDPTSGRIYEQFF. The CDR3 DNA is TGCAGTGCTAGAGATCCCACTAGCGGGAGGATCTATGAGCAGTTCTTC.

In this sample, this clonotype turned up many times. This rearrangement joins TRBV12-3 or TRBV12-4 to TRBJ2-7; TRBD2 agrees at 11 bases. With 5 bases clipped from V and 3 bases from J, the junction kept 3 bases outside the gene matches. The CDR3 consists of 14 residues. The CDR3 loop is CASSTGTSGYEQYF. In nucleotides, the CDR3 is TGTGCCAGCAGTACCGGGACTAGCGGCTACGAGCAGTACTTC.

The rearrangement uses TRBV19 and TRBJ1-2, with 7 bases that match TRBD1. Germline CDR1 is LNHDA and CDR2 is SQIVND (reference sequence). This CDR3 is 13 amino acids long. After removal of 3 bases from V and 8 bases from J, the junction contained 6 bases not matched to a gene. CDR3 loop: CASSIKGGAGYTF. CDR3 sequence (DNA): TGTGCCAGTAGTATCAAAGGGGGCGCCGGCTACACCTTC.

This clonotype showed up many times. The gene calls are TRBV4-3 and TRBJ2-1, with a tentative D call TRBD2 (5 bases). V was trimmed by 0 bases and J by 4 bases, leaving 16 bases between them. CDR3 length: 17 amino acids. Germline CDR1 is LGHNA and CDR2 is YSLEER. CDR3 sequence: CASSQDRLGGPYNEQFF. The CDR3 region has the DNA TGCGCCAGCAGCCAAGATAGGCTCGGCGGGCCTTACAATGAGCAGTTCTTC.

This clonotype was detected only a few times. The genes are TRBV2 and TRBJ2-2; D is ambiguous. From germline, CDR1 is SNHLY and CDR2 FYNNEI. This CDR3 contains 15 residues. V shed 2 bases and J shed 4 bases, with 11 bases lying between them. The CDR3 DNA reads as TGTGCCAGCAGTGAACAGTGGCCGGGCACCGGGGAGCTGTTTTTT. Amino acids: CASSEQWPGTGELFF. The whole variable domain, remainder taken from reference TRBV2 and TRBJ2-2, is EPEVTQTPSHQVTQMGQEVILRCVPISNHLYFYWYRQILGQKVEFLVSFYNNEISEKSEIFDDQFSVERPDGSNFTLKIRSTKLEDSAMYFCASSEQWPGTGELFFGEGSRLTVL.

This clonotype was recorded many times. V and J are TRBV4-3 and TRBJ2-7; TRBD2 aligns across 8 bases. The V and J ends lost 4 bases and 2 bases, in that order; junction bases with no gene match: 4. The CDR3 has 14 residues. Germline V gene data show CDR1 as LGHNA and CDR2 as YSLEER. CDR3 sequence reads: CASSPSAGAYEQYF. The CDR3 DNA reads TGCGCCAGCAGCCCCTCAGCGGGGGCCTACGAGCAGTACTTC.

There are a few counts of this clonotype. The chain carries TRBV7-9 and TRBJ1-3; D is possibly TRBD1 (5 bases). Trimming pared 2 bases from V and 4 bases from J, leaving 12 bases between. The length of the CDR3 is 15 residues. CDR1 SEHNR and CDR2 FQNEAQ come from the germline V gene (reference sequence). The CDR3 region is CASSLLGALGNTIYF. Written as DNA, the CDR3 is TGTGCCAGCAGCTTATTAGGGGCGCTCGGAAACACCATATATTTT.

This clonotype was detected ten times or more. J is TRBJ2-1 and V is TRBV29-1; 7 bases agree with TRBD2. The V segment lost 0 bases and the J segment 4 bases; nucleotides outside the gene matches: 3. Germline lookup yields CDR1 SQVTM and CDR2 ANQGSEA. There are 14 residues in the CDR3. CDR3: CSVEERENYNEQFF. In DNA form, the CDR3 reads TGCAGCGTTGAAGAGCGGGAGAATTACAATGAGCAGTTCTTC.

The chain links TRBV20-1 to TRBJ1-5; maybe TRBD1 (5 bases). This CDR3 has 16 amino acids. With 1 base removed from V and 0 bases from J, the gap between germline ends came to 13 bases. Germline loops: CDR1 DFQATT, CDR2 SNEGSKA (reference sequence). The DNA of the CDR3 is TGCAGTGCTAGAGCCGTGGGGCAGGGTAGCAATCAGCCCCAGCATTTT. Translation: CSARAVGQGSNQPQHF.

Ten or more counts support this clonotype. The chain recombines TRBV7-9 with TRBJ1-1; D not certain. The germline V gene has CDR1 SEHNR and CDR2 FQNEAQ (reference sequence). The CDR3 spans 13 residues. The V end lost 1 base, the J end lost 6 bases, and 9 bases lay between the germline ends. CDR3 sequence (DNA): TGTGCCAGCAGCTTAGGGACGACTCCTGAAGCTTTCTTT. Protein: CASSLGTTPEAFF.

This clonotype has a single count. The chain links TRBV7-9 to TRBJ2-1; 9 bases map to TRBD2. J was trimmed by 8 bases and V by 0 bases; bases with no gene match: 5. CDR3 size: 15 residues. The germline V gene encodes CDR1 SEHNR and CDR2 FQNEAQ (reference sequence). In DNA form, the CDR3 reads TGTGCCAGCAGCTTAGCGCCTAGCGGGATGGATGAGCAGTTCTTC. Encoded protein: CASSLAPSGMDEQFF. Full variable domain (missing parts from reference TRBV7-9 and TRBJ2-1): DTGVSQNPRHKITKRGQNVTFRCDPISEHNRLYWYRQTLGQGPEFLTYFQNEAQLEKSRLLSDRFSAERPKGSFSTLEIQRTEQGDSAMYLCASSLAPSGMDEQFFGPGTRLTVL.

This clonotype was found many times. The gene calls are TRBV12-3 or TRBV12-4 and TRBJ1-1, with no clear D. This CDR3 comprises 13 residues. Between the trimmed V and J ends, which lost 3 bases and 7 bases, there was a span of 12 bases. As DNA, the CDR3 is TGTGCCAGCAGTTTTGCAAGAATAAATGAAGCTTTCTTT. This codes for CASSFARINEAFF.

This clonotype was seen only a few times. This chain joins TRBV5-8 and TRBJ1-2; D is ambiguous. The CDR3 totals 15 residues. Trimming shortened V by 2 bases and J by 0 bases, and 11 bases separated the two germline ends. Germline CDR1 reads SGHTS; CDR2 reads YDEGEE. CDR3 sequence: CASSLVAAANYGYTF. In DNA, the CDR3 is TGTGCCAGCAGCTTAGTGGCAGCTGCTAACTATGGCTACACCTTC. The full variable domain, its missing parts supplied by reference TRBV5-8 and TRBJ1-2, is EAGVTQSPTHLIKTRGQQATLRCSPISGHTSVYWYQQALGLGLQFLLWYDEGEERNRGNFPPRFSGRQFPNYSSELNVNALELEDSALYLCASSLVAAANYGYTFGSGTRLTVV.

There are a few counts of this clonotype. This sequence joins TRBV6-2 or TRBV6-3 and TRBJ1-1; D gene uncertain. CDR1 and CDR2 from the germline V gene are MNHEY and SVGEGT. Trimming took 7 bases from V and 1 from J, leaving 7 bases between them. This CDR3 is 12 amino acids long. As DNA, the CDR3 is TGTGCCAGCAAGGCGAGGAACACTGAAGCTTTCTTT. Encoded protein: CASKARNTEAFF.